Each of the 4 T cell receptor beta chains below was sequenced from the same sample in a study of early T cells in non-severe SARS-CoV-2 infection. TCRdb re-called the 5' RACE reads with MiXCR, one entry per CDR3 protein. The profile covers more than 20,000 distinct CDR3 sequences, with 4.5% appearing a single time and less than 20% taken by the ten largest. Source material: whole blood. The receptors derive from an adult who was a healthcare worker with PCR-confirmed SARS-CoV-2 infection or an uninfected control (not recorded which).

There are many counts of this clonotype. V gene TRBV20-1 combines with J gene TRBJ2-7, with D possibly called TRBD1 or TRBD2 (5 bases each). CDR3 size: 13 residues. V shed 5 bases and J shed 4 bases, with 15 bases lying between them. Per the germline V gene, CDR1 is DFQATT and CDR2 is SNEGSKA (reference sequence). The CDR3 protein is CSAVPGPQYEQYF. CDR3 sequence (DNA): TGCAGTGCTGTTCCGGGACCCCAGTACGAGCAGTACTTC.

This clonotype was picked up many times. The V gene is TRBV6-4, the J gene TRBJ2-1; the match to TRBD2 covers 10 bases. V shed 1 base, J shed 6 bases, and the junction held 6 bases outside the gene matches. The CDR3 is 16 amino acids. From germline, CDR1 is MRHNA and CDR2 SNTAGT. The chain's CDR3 is CASSDLASGRPNEQFF. DNA of the CDR3: TGTGCCAGCAGTGACTTGGCTAGCGGGAGACCCAATGAGCAGTTCTTC.

The sample holds many counts of this clonotype. The chain combines TRBV12-3 or TRBV12-4 with TRBJ1-1, with D unresolved. The V end lost 2 bases, the J end lost 11 bases, and 12 bases lay between the germline ends. The CDR3 extends over 12 amino acids. CDR3 nucleotides: TGTGCCAGCAGTTTACCCCCGAATATGGCTTTCTTT. It yields the protein CASSLPPNMAFF.

At least ten counts were recorded for this clonotype. V usage is TRBV7-2 and J usage is TRBJ2-7; no clear D gene. Per germline, CDR1 SGHTA and CDR2 FQGNSA. The CDR3 runs 12 residues. V was clipped by 11 bases and J by 7 bases, with 18 bases between them. The CDR3 sequence is CAAASEPGEQYF. The DNA for the CDR3 is TGTGCCGCAGCCAGCGAACCCGGGGAGCAGTACTTC.